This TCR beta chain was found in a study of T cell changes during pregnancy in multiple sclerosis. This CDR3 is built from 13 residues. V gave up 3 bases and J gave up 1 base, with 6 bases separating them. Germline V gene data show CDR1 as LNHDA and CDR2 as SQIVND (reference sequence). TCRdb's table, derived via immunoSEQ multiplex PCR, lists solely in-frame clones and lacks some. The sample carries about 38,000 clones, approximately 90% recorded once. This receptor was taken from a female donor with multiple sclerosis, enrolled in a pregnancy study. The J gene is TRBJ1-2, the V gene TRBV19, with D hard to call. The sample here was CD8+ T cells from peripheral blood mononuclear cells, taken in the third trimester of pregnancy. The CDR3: CASSMGGNYGYTF. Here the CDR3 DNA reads TGTGCCAGTAGTATGGGAGGTAACTATGGCTACACCTTC. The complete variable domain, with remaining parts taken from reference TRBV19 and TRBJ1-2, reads DGGITQSPKYLFRKEGQNVTLSCEQNLNHDAMYWYRQDPGQGLRLIYYSQIVNDFQKGDIAEGYSVSREKKESFPLTVTSAQKNPTAFYLCASSMGGNYGYTFGSGTRLTVV.